The clone carrying this T cell receptor beta chain was counted at least ten times. Antigen unknown. MiXCR was run by TCRdb on the reads, yielding one entry per CDR3 protein. This sample has about 310,000 distinct CDR3 sequences, with 20% to 30% found just once. The data were taken from a study of T cell repertoires in cytomegalovirus infection. Background on the study: Used in the study were CMV epitopes, some recently identified and HLA-C-restricted, others well-studied and HLA-B-restricted.

The origin of this receptor is a human donor in good health (CMV status not recorded). Some clones in this sample may be carry-over from other donors' samples. The sample here was cultured PBMCs, taken from culture after CMV antigen stimulation.

In nucleotides, the CDR3 is TGTGCCAGCAGCCTTCGGACAAGACCAGATACGCAGTATTTT. Translated: CASSLRTRPDTQYF. V usage is TRBV6-2 or TRBV6-3 and J usage is TRBJ2-3; tentatively, D is TRBD1 (5 bases). The CDR3 contains 14 residues. V gave up 6 bases and J gave up 4 bases, with 14 bases separating them. Germline V gives CDR1 MNHEY, CDR2 SVGEGT.